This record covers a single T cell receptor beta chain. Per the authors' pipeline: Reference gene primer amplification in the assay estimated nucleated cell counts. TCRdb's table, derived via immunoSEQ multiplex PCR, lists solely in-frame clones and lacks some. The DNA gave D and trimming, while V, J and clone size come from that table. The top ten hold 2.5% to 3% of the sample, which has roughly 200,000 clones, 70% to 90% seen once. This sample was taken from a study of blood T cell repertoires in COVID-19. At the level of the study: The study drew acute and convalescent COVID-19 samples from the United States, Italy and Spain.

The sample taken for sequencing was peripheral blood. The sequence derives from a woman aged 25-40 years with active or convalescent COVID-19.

The CDR3 nucleotides read TGTGCCTGGAGGCAGGACAGTTACTACGAGCAGTACTTC. Protein: CAWRQDSYYEQYF. The chain links TRBV30 to TRBJ2-7; D is perhaps TRBD1 (6 bases). Germline V gene lookup returns CDR1 GTSNPN and CDR2 SVGIG (reference sequence). The CDR3 extends over 13 amino acids. Trimming removed 3 bases at V and 3 bases at J, with 12 bases between.